This T cell receptor beta chain was profiled in a study of T cells in Graves' hyperthyroidism and ophthalmopathy. Pregnant or lactating patients were excluded, as were those with uncontrolled infection or other autoimmune disease. This clonotype occurred a few times. The antigen remains undetermined. Regarding the study as a whole: The model forecast ophthalmopathy, anticipating it by a median about 7 months before onset. Stable hyperthyroidism was separated from ophthalmopathy by a model based on 13 V-J features.

Germline CDR1 is DFQATT and CDR2 is SNEGSKA (reference sequence). This CDR3 comprises 17 residues. V was clipped by 3 bases and J by 1 base, with 19 bases between them. Amplified TCR beta CDR3 regions came from RNA transcripts. The HTBI set primed first-round TCR CDR3 RT-PCR. TCRdb reprocessed the multiplex PCR reads with MiXCR, giving one entry per CDR3 protein. The data show about 380,000 distinct CDR3 sequences, approximately 17% seen once. The source is a man aged 18-30 years with Graves' ophthalmopathy. The sequenced material came from blood. The V call is TRBV20-1, the J call TRBJ2-1; no clear D gene. CDR3 bases: TGCAGTGCTAGTCCGTTTAGACCACCTACGTCCTACAATGAGCAGTTCTTC. Encoded protein: CSASPFRPPTSYNEQFF.